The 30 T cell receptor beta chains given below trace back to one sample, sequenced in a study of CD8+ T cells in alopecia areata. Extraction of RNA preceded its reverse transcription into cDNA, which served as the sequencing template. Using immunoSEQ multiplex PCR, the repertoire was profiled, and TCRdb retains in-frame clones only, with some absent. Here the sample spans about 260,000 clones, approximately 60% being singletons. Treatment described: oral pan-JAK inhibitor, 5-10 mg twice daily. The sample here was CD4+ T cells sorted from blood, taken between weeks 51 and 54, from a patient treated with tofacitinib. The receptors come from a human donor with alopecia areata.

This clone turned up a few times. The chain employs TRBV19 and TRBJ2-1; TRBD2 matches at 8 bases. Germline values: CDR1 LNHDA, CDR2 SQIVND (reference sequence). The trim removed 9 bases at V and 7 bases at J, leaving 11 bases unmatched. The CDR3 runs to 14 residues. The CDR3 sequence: CASQFGGAGNEQFF. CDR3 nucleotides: TGTGCCAGCCAATTCGGGGGGGCCGGGAATGAGCAGTTCTTC.

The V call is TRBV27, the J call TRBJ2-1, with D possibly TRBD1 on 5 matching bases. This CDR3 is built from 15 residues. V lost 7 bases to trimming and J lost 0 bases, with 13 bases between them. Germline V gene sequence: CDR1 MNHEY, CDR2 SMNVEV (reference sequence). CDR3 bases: TGTGCCAGCAAACACAGGTTGAGCTCCTACAATGAGCAGTTCTTC. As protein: CASKHRLSSYNEQFF.

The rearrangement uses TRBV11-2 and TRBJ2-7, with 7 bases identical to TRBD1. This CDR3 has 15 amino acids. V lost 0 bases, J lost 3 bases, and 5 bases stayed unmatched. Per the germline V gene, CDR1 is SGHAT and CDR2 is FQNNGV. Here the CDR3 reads CASSLEWGQYYEQYF. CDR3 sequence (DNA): TGTGCCAGCAGCTTAGAATGGGGACAGTACTACGAGCAGTACTTC.

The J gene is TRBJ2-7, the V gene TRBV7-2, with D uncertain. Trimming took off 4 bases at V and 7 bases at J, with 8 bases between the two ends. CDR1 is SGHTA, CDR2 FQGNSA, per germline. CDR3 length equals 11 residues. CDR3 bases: TGTGCCAGCAGCTACAGACATGAGCAGTACTTC. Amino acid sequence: CASSYRHEQYF.

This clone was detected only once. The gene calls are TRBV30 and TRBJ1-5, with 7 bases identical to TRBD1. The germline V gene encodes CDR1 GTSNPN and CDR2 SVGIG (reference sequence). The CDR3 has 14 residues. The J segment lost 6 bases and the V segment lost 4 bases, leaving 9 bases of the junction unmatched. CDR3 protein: CAWKRQGIFQPQHF. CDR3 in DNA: TGTGCCTGGAAGAGACAGGGTATTTTTCAGCCCCAGCATTTT.

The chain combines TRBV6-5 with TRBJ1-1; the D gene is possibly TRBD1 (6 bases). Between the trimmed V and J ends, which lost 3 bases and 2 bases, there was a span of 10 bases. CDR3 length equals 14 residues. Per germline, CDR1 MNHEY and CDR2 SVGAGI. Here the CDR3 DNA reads TGTGCCAGCAGTTATCGGGGGCCTAACACTGAAGCTTTCTTT. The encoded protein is CASSYRGPNTEAFF.

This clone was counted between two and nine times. The CDR3 is CASSPHAEAFF. CDR3 DNA: TGTGCCAGCAGCCCTCACGCTGAAGCTTTCTTT. The J gene is TRBJ1-1, the V gene TRBV7-9; D is uncertain. Trimming shortened V by 5 bases and J by 6 bases, and 7 bases separated the two germline ends. The CDR3 runs 11 residues. CDR1 SEHNR and CDR2 FQNEAQ come from the germline V gene (reference sequence).

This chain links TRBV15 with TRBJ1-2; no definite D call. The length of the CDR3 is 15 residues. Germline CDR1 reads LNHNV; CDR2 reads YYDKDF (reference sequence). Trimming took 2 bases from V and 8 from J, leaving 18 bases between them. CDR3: CATSRLHQAMGGYTF. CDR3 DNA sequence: TGTGCCACCAGCAGATTACACCAAGCAATGGGAGGCTACACCTTC.

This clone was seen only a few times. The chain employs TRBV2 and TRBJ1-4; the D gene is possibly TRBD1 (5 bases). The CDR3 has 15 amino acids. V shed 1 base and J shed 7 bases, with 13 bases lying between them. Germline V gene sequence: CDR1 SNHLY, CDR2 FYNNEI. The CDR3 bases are TGTGCCAGCAGTGAAGACCCTTACAGGACTGAAAAACTGTTTTTT. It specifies CASSEDPYRTEKLFF. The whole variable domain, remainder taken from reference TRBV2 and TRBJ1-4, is EPEVTQTPSHQVTQMGQEVILRCVPISNHLYFYWYRQILGQKVEFLVSFYNNEISEKSEIFDDQFSVERPDGSNFTLKIRSTKLEDSAMYFCASSEDPYRTEKLFFGSGTQLSVL.

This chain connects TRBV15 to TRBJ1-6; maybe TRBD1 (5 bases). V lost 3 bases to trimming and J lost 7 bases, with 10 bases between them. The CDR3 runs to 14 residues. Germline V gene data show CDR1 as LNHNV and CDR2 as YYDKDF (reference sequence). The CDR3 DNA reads TGTGCCACCAGCAGGGGGGATTCAAATTCACCCCTCCACTTT. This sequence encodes CATSRGDSNSPLHF.

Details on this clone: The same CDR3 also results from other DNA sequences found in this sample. CDR3 in amino acids: CSVGDGNQPQHF. CDR3 bases: TGCAGCGTTGGGGACGGCAATCAGCCCCAGCATTTT. This sequence joins TRBV29-1 and TRBJ1-5, with a weak D call TRBD1 (5 bases). This CDR3 contains 12 residues. CDR1 is SQVTM and CDR2 is ANQGSEA in the germline V gene. V was cut by 4 bases and J by 2 bases, with 6 bases left in between.

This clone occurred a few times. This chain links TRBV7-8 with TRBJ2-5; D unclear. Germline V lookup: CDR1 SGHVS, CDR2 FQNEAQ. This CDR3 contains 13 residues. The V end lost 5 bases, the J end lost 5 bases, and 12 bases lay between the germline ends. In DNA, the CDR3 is TGTGCCAGCAGCCCTACACGGTGGGAGACCCAGTACTTC. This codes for CASSPTRWETQYF.

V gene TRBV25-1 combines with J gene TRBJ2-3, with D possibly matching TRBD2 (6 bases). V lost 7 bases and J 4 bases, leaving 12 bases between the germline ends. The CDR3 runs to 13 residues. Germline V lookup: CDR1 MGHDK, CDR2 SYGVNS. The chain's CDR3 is CASTPWEADTQYF. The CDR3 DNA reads TGTGCCAGCACTCCCTGGGAGGCAGATACGCAGTATTTT.

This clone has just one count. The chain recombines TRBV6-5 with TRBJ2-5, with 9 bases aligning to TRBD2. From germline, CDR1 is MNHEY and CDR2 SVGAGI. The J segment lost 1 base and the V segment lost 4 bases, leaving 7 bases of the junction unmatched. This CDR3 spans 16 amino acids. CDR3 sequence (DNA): TGTGCCAGCAGTTCTCCCCAGGGACTAGCCCAAGAGACCCAGTACTTC. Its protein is CASSSPQGLAQETQYF.

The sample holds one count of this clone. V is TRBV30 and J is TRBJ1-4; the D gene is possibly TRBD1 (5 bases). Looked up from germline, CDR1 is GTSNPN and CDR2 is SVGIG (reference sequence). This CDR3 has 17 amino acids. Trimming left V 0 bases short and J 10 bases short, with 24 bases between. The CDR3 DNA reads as TGTGCCTGGAGTGTACCTATAGACCGGGGCCGAATAGGAAAACTGTTTTTT. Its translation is CAWSVPIDRGRIGKLFF.

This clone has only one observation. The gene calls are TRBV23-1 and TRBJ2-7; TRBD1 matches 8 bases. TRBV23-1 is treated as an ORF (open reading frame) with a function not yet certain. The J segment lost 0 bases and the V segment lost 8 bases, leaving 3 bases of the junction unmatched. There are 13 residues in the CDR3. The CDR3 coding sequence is TGCGCCAGCGGGGACAGGAGCTCCTACGAGCAGTACTTC. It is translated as CASGDRSSYEQYF.

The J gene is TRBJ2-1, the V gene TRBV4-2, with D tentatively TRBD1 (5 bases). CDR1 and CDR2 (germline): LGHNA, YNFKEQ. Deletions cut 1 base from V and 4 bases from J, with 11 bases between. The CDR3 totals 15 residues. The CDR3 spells CASSQGSGSYNEQFF. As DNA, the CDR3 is TGTGCCAGCAGCCAAGGTTCAGGGTCTTACAATGAGCAGTTCTTC.

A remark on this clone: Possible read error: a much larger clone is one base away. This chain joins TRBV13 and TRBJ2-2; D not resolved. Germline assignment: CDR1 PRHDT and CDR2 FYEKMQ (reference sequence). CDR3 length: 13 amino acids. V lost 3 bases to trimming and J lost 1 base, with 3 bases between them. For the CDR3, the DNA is TGTGCCAGCAGCTTCCAGAACACCGGGGAGCTGTTTTTT. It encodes CASSFQNTGELFF.

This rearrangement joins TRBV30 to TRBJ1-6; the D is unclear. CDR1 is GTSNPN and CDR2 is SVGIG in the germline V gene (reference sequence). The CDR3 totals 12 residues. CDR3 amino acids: CAHGEYNSPLHF. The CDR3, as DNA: TGTGCACACGGGGAATATAATTCACCCCTCCACTTT.

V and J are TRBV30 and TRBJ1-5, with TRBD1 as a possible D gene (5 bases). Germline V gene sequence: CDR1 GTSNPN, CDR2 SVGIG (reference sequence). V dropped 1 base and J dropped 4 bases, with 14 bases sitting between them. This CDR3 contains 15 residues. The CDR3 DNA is TGTGCCTGGAGTGCAGGGACTGGCAAAAATCAGCCCCAGCATTTT. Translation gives CAWSAGTGKNQPQHF.

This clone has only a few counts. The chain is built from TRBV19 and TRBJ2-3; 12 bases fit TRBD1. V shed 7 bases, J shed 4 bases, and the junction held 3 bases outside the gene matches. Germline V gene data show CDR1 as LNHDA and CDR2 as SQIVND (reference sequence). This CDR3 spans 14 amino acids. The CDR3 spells CASKGQGAADTQYF. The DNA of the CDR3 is TGTGCCAGTAAGGGACAGGGGGCCGCAGATACGCAGTATTTT.

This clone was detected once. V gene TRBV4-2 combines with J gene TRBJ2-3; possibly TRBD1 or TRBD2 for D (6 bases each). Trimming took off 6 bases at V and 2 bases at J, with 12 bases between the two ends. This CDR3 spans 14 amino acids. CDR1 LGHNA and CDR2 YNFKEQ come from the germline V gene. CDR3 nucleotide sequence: TGTGCCAGCAGTCCGGGGGCCTACACAGATACGCAGTATTTT. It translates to CASSPGAYTDTQYF.

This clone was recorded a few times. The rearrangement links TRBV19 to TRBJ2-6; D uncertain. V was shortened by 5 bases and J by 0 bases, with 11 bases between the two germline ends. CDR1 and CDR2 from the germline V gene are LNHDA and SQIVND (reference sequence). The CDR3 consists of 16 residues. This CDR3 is CASSLTPSSGANVLTF. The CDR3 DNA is TGTGCCAGTAGTCTGACACCGAGCTCTGGGGCCAACGTCCTGACTTTC.

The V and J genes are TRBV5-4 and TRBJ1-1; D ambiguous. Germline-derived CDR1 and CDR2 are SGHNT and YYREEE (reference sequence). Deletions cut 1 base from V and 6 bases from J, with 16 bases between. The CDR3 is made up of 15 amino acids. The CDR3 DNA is TGTGCCAGCAGCTTGTTGGGCGGAGCGAATTCTGAAGCTTTCTTT. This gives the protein CASSLLGGANSEAFF.

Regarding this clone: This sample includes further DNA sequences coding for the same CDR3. The CDR3 sequence is CASSFKETQYF. Here the CDR3 DNA reads TGCGCCAGCAGCTTTAAGGAGACCCAGTACTTC. This chain connects TRBV5-1 to TRBJ2-5; D gene uncertain. This CDR3 is 11 amino acids long. Germline V gives CDR1 SGHRS, CDR2 YFSETQ. V was trimmed by 2 bases and J by 5 bases, leaving 4 bases between them.

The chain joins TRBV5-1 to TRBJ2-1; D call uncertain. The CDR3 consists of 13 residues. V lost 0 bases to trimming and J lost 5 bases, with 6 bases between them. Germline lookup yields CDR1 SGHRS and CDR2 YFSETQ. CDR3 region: CASSLAGHNEQFF. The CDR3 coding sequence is TGCGCCAGCAGCTTGGCCGGGCACAATGAGCAGTTCTTC.

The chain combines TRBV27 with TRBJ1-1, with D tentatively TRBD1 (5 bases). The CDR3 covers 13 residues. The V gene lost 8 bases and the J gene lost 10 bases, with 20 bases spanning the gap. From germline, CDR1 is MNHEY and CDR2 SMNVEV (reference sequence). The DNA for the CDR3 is TGTGCCAGCGTATCTTACCAGGGTTTGGGAGCTTTCTTT. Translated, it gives CASVSYQGLGAFF.

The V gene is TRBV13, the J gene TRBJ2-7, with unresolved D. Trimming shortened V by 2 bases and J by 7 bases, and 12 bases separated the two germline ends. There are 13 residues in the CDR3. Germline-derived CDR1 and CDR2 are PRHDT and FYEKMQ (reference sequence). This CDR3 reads CASSLRAGLEQYF. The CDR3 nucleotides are TGTGCCAGCAGCTTAAGGGCTGGGTTGGAGCAGTACTTC. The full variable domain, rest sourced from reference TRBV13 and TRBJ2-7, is AAGVIQSPRHLIKEKRETATLKCYPIPRHDTVYWYQQGPGQDPQFLISFYEKMQSDKGSIPDRFSAQQFSDYHSELNMSSLELGDSALYFCASSLRAGLEQYFGPGTRLTVT.

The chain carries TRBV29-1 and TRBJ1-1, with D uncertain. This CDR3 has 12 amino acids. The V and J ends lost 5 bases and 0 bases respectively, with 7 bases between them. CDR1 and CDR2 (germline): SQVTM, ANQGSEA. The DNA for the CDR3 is TGCAGCGTTTCACATATGAACACTGAAGCTTTCTTT. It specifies CSVSHMNTEAFF.

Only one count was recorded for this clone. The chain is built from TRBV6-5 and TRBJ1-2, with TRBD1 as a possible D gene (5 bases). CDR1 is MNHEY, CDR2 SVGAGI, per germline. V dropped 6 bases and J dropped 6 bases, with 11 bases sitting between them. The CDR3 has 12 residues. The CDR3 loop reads CASRRPTDGYTF. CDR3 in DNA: TGTGCCAGCAGGCGACCGACAGATGGCTACACCTTC.